One and the same sample provided the 22 T cell receptor beta chains below, sequenced in a study of vaccination effects on CD4 cells after COVID-19. Here immunoSEQ multiplex PCR was the method, and the copy in TCRdb shows in-frame clones only, minus some. The sample shows 30,000 to 35,000 clones, roughly four fifths of them seen only once. An approximately ten-day culture period preceded the isolation of CD4+ T cells. A PCR test confirmed that the person had SARS-CoV-2 infection between March and December 2020. The participants, recipients of two vaccine doses, got either BNT162b2 or mRNA-1273. What these receptors recognize is not known. The sample in question was CD4+ T cells from PBMCs cultured without peptide, obtained after COVID-19 vaccination. The receptors here all came from a human donor who had a prior SARS-CoV-2 infection.

This clone is a singleton in its sample. This chain uses TRBV3-1 (or the pseudogene TRBV3-2) with TRBJ2-1, with 9 bases aligning to TRBD1. V lost 3 bases and J lost 8; bases outside the gene matches: 14. Germline V gene lookup returns CDR1 LGHDT and CDR2 YNNKEL (reference sequence). The CDR3 covers 17 residues. DNA for the CDR3: TGTGCCAGCAGCCACACCTCCGGGACAGGGTTGCACCATGAGCAGTTCTTC. Protein sequence: CASSHTSGTGLHHEQFF.

The chain couples TRBV3-1 (or the pseudogene TRBV3-2) to TRBJ1-2; 10 bases line up with TRBD1. The CDR3 loop spans 15 amino acids. Germline V gene data show CDR1 as LGHDT and CDR2 as YNNKEL (reference sequence). V trimming: 4 bases; J trimming: 12 bases; junction bases outside the gene matches: 14. The CDR3 reads CASSPGGGDRGLHTF. The CDR3 DNA sequence: TGTGCCAGCAGCCCCGGGGGAGGGGACAGGGGACTACACACCTTC.

This chain uses TRBV6-5 with TRBJ1-2; no clear D. The V end lost 2 bases, the J end lost 4 bases, and 8 bases lay between the germline ends. The CDR3 extends over 13 amino acids. From germline, CDR1 is MNHEY and CDR2 SVGAGI. CDR3 loop: CASSYIGFYGYTF. CDR3 DNA sequence: TGTGCCAGCAGTTACATCGGGTTCTATGGCTACACCTTC.

The chain carries TRBV30 and TRBJ1-1, with D unclear. V was pared by 3 bases and J by 2 bases, with 22 bases between. The length of the CDR3 is 17 residues. Per germline, CDR1 GTSNPN and CDR2 SVGIG (reference sequence). CDR3 region: CAWSPLLSDTANTEAFF. The CDR3 region has the DNA TGTGCCTGGAGCCCCCTTTTGTCCGACACCGCAAACACTGAAGCTTTCTTT.

This clone has only a few counts. CDR3 nucleotides: TGTGCCAGCGGTAGAGCGGGTGCTTCCTACAATGAGCAGTTCTTC. It specifies CASGRAGASYNEQFF. This chain links TRBV3-1 (or the pseudogene TRBV3-2) with TRBJ2-1, with D possibly TRBD2 on 6 matching bases. Per germline, CDR1 LGHDT and CDR2 YNNKEL (reference sequence). Trimming shortened V by 8 bases and J by 1 base, and 15 bases separated the two germline ends. This CDR3 contains 15 residues.

The chain recombines TRBV5-6 with TRBJ2-5; D perhaps matches TRBD1 (6 bases). The CDR3 has 15 residues. CDR1 is SGHDT, CDR2 YYEEEE, per germline. Trimming cost V 4 bases and J 4 bases, with 17 bases left between them. The CDR3 DNA follows: TGTGCCAGCAGCCGGCCTTCCCGAGGGGGAGAGACCCAGTACTTC. Translating gives CASSRPSRGGETQYF.

The sample holds a few counts of this clone. The sample contains more than one DNA sequence encoding this CDR3. For the CDR3, the DNA is TGTGCCAGCAGAAGGCGGACCCCTGACGAGCAGTACTTC. This codes for CASRRRTPDEQYF. The chain has TRBV2 and TRBJ2-7; D ambiguous. This CDR3 has 13 amino acids. Germline V gene sequence: CDR1 SNHLY, CDR2 FYNNEI. V lost 6 bases to trimming and J lost 5 bases, with 14 bases between them.

V and J are TRBV11-3 and TRBJ2-2; D is perhaps TRBD1 or TRBD2 (5 bases each). Germline V gives CDR1 SGHNT, CDR2 YENEEA. With 9 bases removed from V and 7 bases from J, the gap between germline ends came to 12 bases. The CDR3 has 12 amino acids. CDR3 in DNA: TGTGCCAGTCAAAGGGGAGACGGGGAGCTGTTTTTT. Translated, it gives CASQRGDGELFF.

The CDR3 protein is CASSQSSSPQGDEKLFF. The CDR3 DNA reads as TGCGCCAGCAGCCAATCCTCGTCGCCCCAAGGGGATGAAAAACTGTTTTTT. This chain connects TRBV4-1 to TRBJ1-4; maybe TRBD1 (5 bases). Germline CDR1 and CDR2: MGHRA and YSYEKL. This CDR3 has 17 residues. The V end was cut by 2 bases, the J end by 6 bases, with 19 bases between.

The rearrangement links TRBV24-1 to TRBJ2-1; 9 bases agree with TRBD1. This CDR3 contains 15 residues. V gave up 3 bases and J gave up 6 bases; unmatched junction bases: 5. Germline CDR1 and CDR2: KGHDR and SFDVKD. CDR3 coding DNA: TGTGCCACCAGTGATGCGGGACAGGGCCGCAATGAGCAGTTCTTC. Protein product: CATSDAGQGRNEQFF.

V is TRBV5-8 and J is TRBJ2-1, with TRBD2 as a possible D gene (5 bases). The CDR3 consists of 16 residues. The V and J ends lost 4 bases and 9 bases respectively, with 23 bases between them. Germline loops: CDR1 SGHTS, CDR2 YDEGEE. This CDR3 is CASSVWRTGHYGEQFF. In nucleotides, the CDR3 is TGTGCCAGCAGCGTGTGGAGGACGGGCCATTACGGTGAGCAGTTCTTC.

The gene calls are TRBV6-5 and TRBJ2-7, with 7 bases lining up with TRBD1. The V gene end was trimmed by 2 bases and the J gene end by 0 bases; junction bases not matched to a gene: 7. CDR1 is MNHEY and CDR2 is SVGAGI in the germline V gene. This CDR3 is built from 16 residues. CDR3 in amino acids: CASSYTGADPSYEQYF. As DNA, the CDR3 is TGTGCCAGCAGTTACACAGGGGCCGACCCCTCCTACGAGCAGTACTTC.

The V gene is TRBV7-9, the J gene TRBJ1-1, with D possibly being TRBD1 (5 bases). Germline CDR1 reads SEHNR; CDR2 reads FQNEAQ (reference sequence). V gave up 3 bases and J gave up 2 bases, with 10 bases separating them. This CDR3 spans 14 amino acids. This chain's CDR3 is CASSFMGGNTEAFF. CDR3 nucleotides: TGTGCCAGCAGCTTCATGGGGGGAAACACTGAAGCTTTCTTT.

The chain links TRBV5-5 to TRBJ1-2; 7 bases fit TRBD1. The germline V gene has CDR1 SGHKS and CDR2 YYEKEE (reference sequence). With V trimmed by 7 bases and J by 8 bases, 14 bases remained unmatched. The CDR3 totals 14 residues. CDR3 nucleotide sequence: TGTGCCAGCCTTCAGGGTACAGGGGAACGGGGCTACACCTTC. It codes for CASLQGTGERGYTF. Full variable domain (missing parts from reference TRBV5-5 and TRBJ1-2): DAGVTQSPTHLIKTRGQQVTLRCSPISGHKSVSWYQQVLGQGPQFIFQYYEKEERGRGNFPDRFSARQFPNYSSELNVNALLLGDSALYLCASLQGTGERGYTFGSGTRLTVV.

The gene calls are TRBV7-2 and TRBJ2-3; tentatively, D is TRBD1 (5 bases). Germline loops: CDR1 SGHTA, CDR2 FQGNSA. This CDR3 spans 15 amino acids. V was shortened by 5 bases and J by 5 bases, with 17 bases between the two germline ends. CDR3 region: CASSLRPGRGDTQYF. As DNA, the CDR3 is TGTGCCAGCAGCCTTAGGCCAGGGCGAGGAGATACGCAGTATTTT.

This rearrangement joins TRBV7-3 to TRBJ1-1; a weak D match, TRBD1 (5 bases). V lost 3 bases and J lost 5, with 10 bases in between. The germline CDR1 and CDR2 sequences are SGHTA and FQGTGA. The CDR3 contains 13 residues. In nucleotides, the CDR3 is TGTGCCAGCAGCTTCGACACAGGAACTGAAGCTTTCTTT. It is translated as CASSFDTGTEAFF.

This chain joins TRBV4-3 and TRBJ2-5; D unresolved. The CDR3 covers 16 residues. V was shortened by 0 bases and J by 0 bases, with 11 bases between the two germline ends. Germline values: CDR1 LGHNA, CDR2 YSLEER. CDR3 bases: TGCGCCAGCAGCCAAGATCGCACAGCTTACCAAGAGACCCAGTACTTC. This translates into CASSQDRTAYQETQYF.

This chain connects TRBV5-1 to TRBJ2-1; 7 positions match TRBD2. The CDR3 is 14 residues long. V was pared by 4 bases and J by 4 bases, with 5 bases of the junction left unmatched. CDR1 and CDR2 (germline): SGHRS, YFSETQ. The CDR3, as DNA: TGCGCCAGCAGCCGCCTAGCGGAGTACAATGAGCAGTTCTTC. Its translation: CASSRLAEYNEQFF.

The V call is TRBV6-5, the J call TRBJ1-2; 10 nucleotides line up with TRBD1. Germline-derived CDR1 and CDR2 are MNHEY and SVGAGI. This CDR3 has 14 amino acids. V lost 6 bases and J lost 8; bases outside the gene matches: 9. The CDR3 bases are TGTGCCAGCAGCCGCAAAAGGACAGGGGGAGGCTACACCTTC. It encodes CASSRKRTGGGYTF.

The chain has TRBV27 and TRBJ2-3; 7 bases are a match to TRBD2. V dropped 5 bases and J dropped 1; count of bases not matched to a gene: 9. Germline V gene lookup returns CDR1 MNHEY and CDR2 SMNVEV (reference sequence). The CDR3 is 16 amino acids. The CDR3 nucleotides are TGTGCCAGCAGTCCGCCGACTAGCTTCGGCACAGATACGCAGTATTTT. As protein: CASSPPTSFGTDTQYF.

The chain recombines TRBV11-2 with TRBJ2-3; D unresolved. Germline CDR1 reads SGHAT; CDR2 reads FQNNGV. This CDR3 is built from 15 residues. Between the trimmed V and J ends, which lost 0 bases and 0 bases, there was a span of 7 bases. In DNA form, the CDR3 reads TGTGCCAGCAGCTTAGACTTCCCGAGCACAGATACGCAGTATTTT. It yields the protein CASSLDFPSTDTQYF.

This chain connects TRBV15 to TRBJ2-6; the D is unclear. Trimming left V 5 bases short and J 4 bases short, with 15 bases between. Germline V lookup: CDR1 LNHNV, CDR2 YYDKDF (reference sequence). The CDR3 contains 16 residues. The CDR3 sequence is CATSEGVSPGANVLTF. The CDR3 nucleotides are TGTGCCACCAGCGAAGGCGTCTCGCCCGGGGCCAACGTCCTGACTTTC.